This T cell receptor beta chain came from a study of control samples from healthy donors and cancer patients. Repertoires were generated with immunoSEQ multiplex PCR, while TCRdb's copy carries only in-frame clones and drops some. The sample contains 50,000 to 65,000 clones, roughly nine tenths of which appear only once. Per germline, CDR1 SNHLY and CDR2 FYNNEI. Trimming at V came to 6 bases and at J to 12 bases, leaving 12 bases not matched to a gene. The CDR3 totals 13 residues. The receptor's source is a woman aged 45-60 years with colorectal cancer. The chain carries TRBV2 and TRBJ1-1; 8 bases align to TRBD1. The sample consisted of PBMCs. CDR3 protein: CASSETGGFDPFF. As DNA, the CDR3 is TGTGCCAGCAGCGAAACAGGGGGTTTTGATCCTTTCTTT.